The rows below give T cell receptor beta chains drawn from one sample of a study of vaccination and CD4 T cells after COVID-19. MiXCR, run by TCRdb on the PCR reads, gives a single entry per CDR3 protein. The table includes 10,000 or so distinct CDR3 sequences, approximately 57% detected once. These receptors have no identified antigens. What was sequenced was CD4+ T cells from blood, cultured in vitro. All receptors derive from a human donor who had recovered from COVID-19. Each CDR3 is given with its conserved first and last residue. Each record gives: D gene, clone size, V gene, J gene, CDR3 protein, CDR3 DNA. The D gene is left open where the match is weak. Some rows have no size entry. The others give once, few or many, or a class for an expanded clone.

TRBD1,.,TRBV10-1,TRBJ1-1,CASSGDPLGQAAFF,TGCGCCAGCAGTGGAGACCCCCTGGGACAGGCAGCTTTCTTT
.,few,TRBV11-2,TRBJ2-3,CASSLAPSVKPETDTQYF,TGTGCCAGCAGCTTAGCCCCCAGCGTAAAGCCCGAGACAGATACGCAGTATTTT
.,.,TRBV6-2/TRBV6-3,TRBJ1-1,CASSFPRQAKAFF,TGTGCCAGCAGTTTCCCTCGGCAGGCGAAAGCTTTCTTT
TRBD1,few,TRBV18,TRBJ2-7,CASSLGTGGAYPYEQYF,TGTGCCAGCTCACTGGGGACAGGGGGCGCGTATCCCTACGAGCAGTACTTC
TRBD2,few,TRBV2,TRBJ2-5,CASSEGNSGGQETQYF,TGTGCCAGCAGTGAAGGAAATAGCGGGGGACAAGAGACCCAGTACTTC
TRBD1,.,TRBV12-3/TRBV12-4,TRBJ1-5,CASSYRDSSNQPQHF,TGTGCCAGCAGTTACCGGGACAGTAGCAATCAGCCCCAGCATTTT
.,once,TRBV4-3,TRBJ2-7,CASSQDAGTNEQYF,TGCGCCAGCAGCCAAGACGCAGGGACCAACGAGCAGTACTTC
.,.,TRBV27,TRBJ2-7,CASSLTDTYEQYF,TGTGCCAGCAGTTTAACAGACACCTACGAGCAGTACTTC
.,.,TRBV19,TRBJ2-7,CASSMNGAGVYEQYF,TGTGCCAGTAGTATGAACGGGGCAGGCGTCTACGAGCAGTACTTC
.,.,TRBV7-9,TRBJ1-4,CASSVTPATNEKLFF,TGTGCCAGCAGCGTGACACCTGCAACTAATGAAAAACTGTTTTTT
.,few,TRBV24-1,TRBJ1-2,CASTREGEGYTF,TGTGCCAGTACGCGGGAAGGAGAAGGCTACACCTTC
.,.,TRBV20-1,TRBJ1-6,CSAREPPGVTNSPLHF,TGCAGTGCTAGAGAACCACCAGGAGTAACGAATTCACCCCTCCACTTT
.,few,TRBV6-1,TRBJ1-5,CASRGKYVNQPQHF,TGTGCCAGCAGAGGGAAGTATGTCAATCAGCCCCAGCATTTT
.,.,TRBV5-1,TRBJ2-5,CASSLAVASQETQYF,TGCGCCAGCAGCTTGGCCGTAGCGAGCCAAGAGACCCAGTACTTC
TRBD2,.,TRBV7-9,TRBJ2-7,CASSLGLAGDSSYEQYF,TGTGCCAGCAGCTTAGGGCTAGCGGGGGATTCCTCCTACGAGCAGTACTTC
TRBD1,.,TRBV20-1,TRBJ1-2,CSARDKSQGGNYGYTF,TGCAGTGCTAGAGATAAATCGCAGGGGGGTAACTATGGCTACACCTTC
.,.,TRBV7-6,TRBJ1-1,CASSLDLVGVDEAFF,TGTGCCAGCAGCTTAGATTTGGTTGGGGTGGACGAGGCTTTCTTT
TRBD2,.,TRBV27,TRBJ2-7,CASSPRLALHYEQYF,TGTGCCAGCAGTCCTCGACTAGCCCTACACTACGAGCAGTACTTC
TRBD2,medium-sized,TRBV10-3,TRBJ2-1,CAISESTSGAINEQFF,TGTGCCATCAGTGAGTCGACTAGCGGGGCGATCAATGAGCAGTTCTTC
TRBD1,few,TRBV7-2,TRBJ2-2,CASSKDRGRTGELFF,TGTGCCAGCAGCAAAGACAGGGGTAGGACCGGGGAGCTGTTTTTT
.,.,TRBV7-9,TRBJ2-1,CASSPTDQQFF,TGTGCCAGCAGCCCGACAGATCAGCAGTTCTTC
.,few,TRBV20-1,TRBJ1-6,CSARAGAPNSPLHF,TGCAGTGCTAGGGCCGGGGCTCCCAATTCACCCCTCCACTTT
.,.,TRBV19,TRBJ2-1,CASSIILGNEQFF,TGTGCCAGTAGTATCATCTTGGGAAATGAGCAGTTCTTC
.,few,TRBV20-1,TRBJ1-2,CSARGKIDYGYTF,TGCAGTGCTAGAGGAAAGATCGACTATGGCTACACCTTC
TRBD2,.,TRBV28,TRBJ2-2,CASSPPSGRGTGELFF,TGTGCCAGCAGTCCCCCTAGCGGGAGAGGGACCGGGGAGCTGTTTTTT
.,.,TRBV6-1,TRBJ2-7,CASSPGTHTYEQYF,TGTGCCAGCAGCCCCGGGACACATACCTACGAGCAGTACTTC
.,.,TRBV7-9,TRBJ1-3,CASSRPTGTSGNTIYF,TGTGCCAGCAGCAGGCCGACGGGAACATCTGGAAACACCATATATTTT
.,few,TRBV6-2/TRBV6-3,TRBJ1-1,CASSSPGSREAFF,TGTGCCAGCAGTTCCCCCGGCTCTCGTGAAGCTTTCTTT
.,large,TRBV7-2,TRBJ1-5,CASSLRGNQPQHF,TGTGCCAGCAGCTTAAGGGGGAATCAGCCCCAGCATTTT
.,.,TRBV27,TRBJ2-6,CATSGSSGANVLTF,TGTGCCACCTCGGGGAGCTCTGGGGCCAACGTCCTGACTTTC
.,few,TRBV19,TRBJ1-5,CASSTALGQLSNQPQHF,TGTGCCAGTAGCACGGCTCTTGGACAGCTCAGCAATCAGCCCCAGCATTTT
.,.,TRBV10-2,TRBJ2-7,CASSLAESSYEQYF,TGCGCCAGCAGTTTGGCCGAGAGCTCCTACGAGCAGTACTTC
.,once,TRBV2,TRBJ1-1,CASSEALLNTEAFF,TGTGCCAGCAGTGAAGCGCTCTTGAACACTGAAGCTTTCTTT
TRBD1,.,TRBV30,TRBJ1-2,CAWSVPPGGRSGYTF,TGTGCCTGGAGTGTACCCCCAGGGGGCCGGAGCGGCTACACCTTC
.,.,TRBV7-5,TRBJ2-7,CISVSEASRLAGPSRHYEQYF,.
.,.,TRBV6-1,TRBJ1-3,CASSKGSGNTIYF,TGTGCCAGCAGCAAGGGTTCTGGAAACACCATATATTTT
.,.,TRBV20-1,TRBJ2-7,CSAGGGTYEQYF,TGCAGTGCTGGGGGTGGGACCTACGAGCAGTACTTC
.,few,TRBV27,TRBJ1-6,CASSTAEGLRDSPLHF,TGTGCCAGCAGTACCGCCGAGGGATTACGGGATTCACCCCTCCACTTT
.,few,TRBV6-2/TRBV6-3,TRBJ2-2,CASTVDWRTGELFF,TGTGCCAGCACCGTCGACTGGAGGACCGGGGAGCTGTTTTTT
TRBD1,.,TRBV19,TRBJ1-2,CASHQGAGRVYGYTF,TGTGCCAGTCACCAGGGGGCCGGGCGGGTCTATGGCTACACCTTC
.,.,TRBV3-1,TRBJ1-6,CASSQDKFGGSYNSPLHF,TGTGCCAGCAGCCAAGATAAGTTCGGGGGTTCCTATAATTCACCCCTCCACTTT
.,medium-sized,TRBV19,TRBJ2-2,CASSIDLGSRTGELFF,TGTGCCAGTAGTATAGATTTAGGGAGTAGGACCGGGGAGCTGTTTTTT
.,once,TRBV6-1,TRBJ1-3,CASSAGSGNTIYF,TGTGCCAGCAGTGCCGGGTCTGGAAACACCATATATTTT
TRBD2,few,TRBV2,TRBJ2-3,CASLSSSGTSTDTQYF,TGTGCCAGCCTTAGTTCTAGCGGGACCTCGACAGATACGCAGTATTTT
TRBD1,few,TRBV11-2,TRBJ1-6,CASSFGGQDLYSPLHF,TGTGCCAGCAGCTTCGGGGGACAGGACTTGTATTCACCCCTCCACTTT
TRBD1,few,TRBV30,TRBJ2-5,CAWSPRTGGETQYF,TGTGCCTGGAGTCCAAGGACAGGGGGTGAGACCCAGTACTTC
.,.,TRBV6-2/TRBV6-3,TRBJ2-2,CASSYPRPQIKNTGELFF,TGTGCCAGCAGTTACCCCAGGCCCCAAATTAAAAACACCGGGGAGCTGTTTTTT
.,once,TRBV15,TRBJ2-5,CATSRRGGIQETQYF,TGTGCCACCAGCAGAAGAGGGGGGATCCAAGAGACCCAGTACTTC
.,.,TRBV9,TRBJ1-6,CASSVQDGHSPLHF,TGTGCCAGCAGCGTGCAGGACGGACATTCACCCCTCCACTTT
TRBD2,.,TRBV6-1,TRBJ2-5,CASSDPTSGESGTQYF,TGTGCCAGCAGTGATCCGACAAGCGGGGAGTCGGGGACCCAGTACTTC
.,.,TRBV7-9,TRBJ2-7,CASSFSTAVSYEQYF,TGTGCCAGCAGCTTCAGCACAGCGGTCTCCTACGAGCAGTACTTC
.,.,TRBV20-1,TRBJ2-7,CSASSASYEQYF,TGCAGTGCTAGTAGCGCCAGCTACGAGCAGTACTTC
.,.,TRBV2,TRBJ1-1,CASSDGVEAFF,TGTGCCAGCAGTGATGGGGTGGAGGCTTTCTTT
.,few,TRBV6-2/TRBV6-3,TRBJ2-3,CASSLRATDTQYF,TGTGCCAGCAGCCTCCGGGCCACAGATACGCAGTATTTT